What follows are 11 T cell receptor beta chains derived from one specimen sequenced in a study of CD8 T cells in ankylosing spondylitis. TCRdb re-analysed the 5' RACE reads in MiXCR, keeping a single row per CDR3 protein. The data show over 400,000 distinct CDR3 sequences, 20% to 30% seen once. No cognate antigen is known for these TCRs. Study-wide findings and caveats: Eight highly homologous variants formed a TCR beta motif that appeared characteristic of ankylosing spondylitis blood.

The material sequenced was blood, either unsorted or a sorted T cell fraction (not recorded which). Receptors originate from a male donor with ankylosing spondylitis.

V and J are TRBV4-1 and TRBJ2-7; TRBD2 is a possible D gene (5 bases). The CDR3 totals 17 residues. Germline values: CDR1 MGHRA, CDR2 YSYEKL. V was shortened by 0 bases and J by 5 bases, with 20 bases between the two germline ends. CDR3 loop: CASSQEKGGPRIHEQYF. The CDR3 region has the DNA TGCGCCAGCAGCCAAGAAAAGGGCGGGCCTAGGATCCACGAGCAGTACTTC.

V is TRBV14 and J is TRBJ1-3, with D possibly TRBD1 on 5 matching bases. The ends were cut back, 0 bases at V and 3 bases at J, with 9 bases in the middle. This CDR3 contains 15 residues. Germline V lookup: CDR1 SGHDN, CDR2 FVKESK. The CDR3 loop reads CASSQDRGVGNTIYF. The CDR3 nucleotides are TGTGCCAGCAGCCAAGATCGAGGGGTTGGAAACACCATATATTTT.

This rearrangement joins TRBV20-1 to TRBJ2-3, with TRBD2 identical over 7 bases. Losses at the gene ends were 4 bases for V and 2 bases for J; bases not matched to a gene: 12. The CDR3 is 16 residues long. Looked up from germline, CDR1 is DFQATT and CDR2 is SNEGSKA (reference sequence). In DNA form, the CDR3 reads TGCAGTGCTACCGAGGTGGTAGCGGGCAACACAGATACGCAGTATTTT. Translating it yields CSATEVVAGNTDTQYF.

V is TRBV5-1 and J is TRBJ1-2; TRBD1 is a possible D gene (6 bases). There are 15 residues in the CDR3. From germline, CDR1 is SGHRS and CDR2 YFSETQ. The germline V and J ends were trimmed by 0 bases and 2 bases, with 11 bases remaining between them. The CDR3 sequence: CASSLDAGTNYGYTF. In DNA form, the CDR3 reads TGCGCCAGCAGCTTGGACGCCGGGACAAACTATGGCTACACCTTC.

This clonotype was counted only a few times. This chain links TRBV5-1 with TRBJ2-3, with no clear D. Germline CDR1 reads SGHRS; CDR2 reads YFSETQ. The CDR3 sequence is 16 residues long. V was cut by 0 bases and J by 4 bases, with 15 bases left in between. CDR3: CASSLVAAESADTQYF. The CDR3, as DNA: TGCGCCAGCAGCTTGGTAGCCGCGGAGAGCGCAGATACGCAGTATTTT.

V gene TRBV11-2 combines with J gene TRBJ2-7; D gene ambiguous. V lost 2 bases and J 2 bases, leaving 7 bases between the germline ends. CDR1 is SGHAT and CDR2 is FQNNGV in the germline V gene. The CDR3 totals 13 residues. CDR3 amino acids: CASSLQNTYEQYV. In nucleotides, the CDR3 is TGTGCCAGCAGCTTACAAAATACCTACGAGCAGTACGTC.

The V gene is TRBV5-1, the J gene TRBJ1-3; D not certain. With 0 bases removed from V and 6 bases from J, the gap between germline ends came to 16 bases. From germline, CDR1 is SGHRS and CDR2 YFSETQ. The CDR3 length is 16 residues. The CDR3 DNA follows: TGCGCCAGCAGCTTGGACGGAGCCAAGCTCGAAAACACCATATATTTT. Translated: CASSLDGAKLENTIYF.

The chain joins TRBV4-1 to TRBJ1-2, with 9 bases identical to TRBD1. The length of the CDR3 is 15 residues. Germline CDR1 is MGHRA and CDR2 is YSYEKL. The V and J ends lost 3 bases and 2 bases, in that order; junction bases with no gene match: 4. For the CDR3, the DNA is TGCGCCAGCAGCCAGGCAGGACAGGGGAACTATGGCTACACCTTC. Translation gives CASSQAGQGNYGYTF.

This clonotype has only a few counts. The chain couples TRBV3-1 to TRBJ1-4, with 11 bases that match TRBD1. V was pared by 5 bases and J by 0 bases, with 8 bases of the junction left unmatched. Looked up from germline, CDR1 is LGHDT and CDR2 is YNNKEL (reference sequence). This CDR3 is 18 amino acids long. CDR3 in amino acids: CASSSWTGGTATNEKLFF. CDR3 nucleotides: TGTGCCAGCAGCTCATGGACAGGGGGCACCGCAACTAATGAAAAACTGTTTTTT.

This chain joins TRBV14 and TRBJ1-1; TRBD1 agrees at 7 bases. The CDR3 totals 13 residues. CDR1 SGHDN and CDR2 FVKESK come from the germline V gene. Germline trimming cut 0 bases from V and 9 bases from J; bases unmatched to any gene: 4. In DNA form, the CDR3 reads TGTGCCAGCAGCCAAGATCGACAGGGCAAAGCTTTCTTT. Translating gives CASSQDRQGKAFF.

The V gene is TRBV11-2, the J gene TRBJ1-1; 8 nucleotides agree with TRBD1. From germline, CDR1 is SGHAT and CDR2 FQNNGV. This CDR3 has 15 residues. V lost 3 bases, J lost 4 bases, and 7 bases stayed unmatched. CDR3 loop: CASSFRTGQGTEAFF. In DNA, the CDR3 is TGTGCCAGCAGCTTCCGGACAGGGCAGGGCACTGAAGCTTTCTTT.